The 5 T cell receptor beta chains reported below all come from one sample, sequenced in a study of Ad26.COV2.S vaccination and SARS-CoV-2 variants. TCRdb's copy holds only in-frame clones and misses some; the assay was immunoSEQ multiplex PCR. The table lists roughly 100,000 clones, around 82% of them singletons, with about 18% in the top ten. This specimen was peripheral blood, taken after recovery from COVID-19. All receptors come from a human donor who had recovered from COVID-19.

The chain couples TRBV4-3 to TRBJ2-7; D is undetermined. The CDR3 length is 15 residues. V gave up 5 bases and J gave up 2 bases, with 16 bases separating them. Germline CDR1 reads LGHNA; CDR2 reads YSLEER. CDR3 nucleotide sequence: TGCGCCAGCAGCGAGTCCCCCGTAAGGCCCTACGAGCAGTACTTC. Translating it yields CASSESPVRPYEQYF.

This clone was picked up one time. The V gene is TRBV28, the J gene TRBJ1-6; 9 positions match TRBD1. V was pared by 3 bases and J by 9 bases, with 3 bases of the junction left unmatched. The CDR3 has 14 amino acids. Germline values: CDR1 MDHEN, CDR2 SYDVKM. The DNA of the CDR3 is TGTGCCAGCAGTTTGGGACAGGGCATTTCACCCCTCCACTTT. Translation gives CASSLGQGISPLHF.

This clone was observed a handful of times. The chain recombines TRBV19 with TRBJ1-5, with D possibly being TRBD1 (6 bases). Trimming removed 5 bases from V and 4 bases from J, with 21 bases in between. The CDR3 totals 17 residues. Germline V gene sequence: CDR1 LNHDA, CDR2 SQIVND (reference sequence). CDR3: CASSGGGRSIFNQPQHF. Written as DNA, the CDR3 is TGTGCCAGTAGTGGAGGGGGGCGATCAATTTTTAATCAGCCCCAGCATTTT.

Written as DNA, the CDR3 is TGTGCCTGGACTCCCTCGGGACTAGCGGGGGCGACACGGTTCTTC. Amino acid sequence: CAWTPSGLAGATRFF. V is TRBV30 and J is TRBJ2-1, with 14 bases fitting TRBD2. The junction had 14 bases not matched to a gene; V was cut back by 4 bases and J by 15 bases. The CDR3 has 15 residues. CDR1 and CDR2 from the germline V gene are GTSNPN and SVGIG (reference sequence).

The chain is built from TRBV5-5 and TRBJ1-1, with D possibly matching TRBD1 (6 bases). Germline V gene data show CDR1 as SGHKS and CDR2 as YYEKEE (reference sequence). The length of the CDR3 is 15 residues. Trimming shortened V by 4 bases and J by 0 bases, and 13 bases separated the two germline ends. The CDR3 loop is CASSPGGAVNTEAFF. The CDR3 bases are TGTGCCAGCAGCCCGGGGGGGGCCGTGAACACTGAAGCTTTCTTT.